This is a list of T cell receptor beta chains from one sample in a study of cytomegalovirus exposure and HLA in healthy donors. Clones were read by immunoSEQ multiplex PCR, and TCRdb kept only the in-frame ones, dropping some. The sample yields some 110,000 clones, 70% to 80% seen once. Input material: PBMCs. The receptors were sampled from a boy between 10 and 17 years old in good health and CMV-seronegative. Both conserved end residues are part of each CDR3. The D gene is left open where the match is weak. Size values are once, few and many counts, or a class for expanded clones, and some rows have none.

d_gene: TRBD2
v_gene: TRBV7-9
abundance: -
j_gene: TRBJ2-7
CDR3nt: TGTGCCAGCAGCTTCCCTTCTAGCGGGAGGGCCAGGTACGAGCAGTACTTC
CDR3aa: CASSFPSSGRARYEQYF

d_gene: TRBD1
v_gene: TRBV6-5
abundance: -
j_gene: TRBJ1-2
CDR3nt: TGTGCCAGCAGTTACTCGTCAGGGGGCGACTATGGCTACACCTTC
CDR3aa: CASSYSSGGDYGYTF

d_gene: -
v_gene: TRBV6-1
abundance: -
j_gene: TRBJ2-7
CDR3nt: TGTGCCAGCAGGCTCGGAGGGGAGCAGTACTTC
CDR3aa: CASRLGGEQYF

d_gene: TRBD1
v_gene: TRBV5-1
abundance: few
j_gene: TRBJ2-2
CDR3nt: TGCGCCAGCAGCAGGGACAGGGGTACCACCGGGGAGCTGTTTTTT
CDR3aa: CASSRDRGTTGELFF

d_gene: -
v_gene: TRBV7-8
abundance: -
j_gene: TRBJ2-7
CDR3nt: TGTGCCAGCAGTCTACAGGTCTCCGAGCAGTACTTC
CDR3aa: CASSLQVSEQYF

d_gene: TRBD1
v_gene: TRBV6-1
abundance: few
j_gene: TRBJ1-5
CDR3nt: TGTGCCAGCAGCGCCGACAGGGTCGTATCGCCCCAGCATTTT
CDR3aa: CASSADRVVSPQHF

d_gene: -
v_gene: TRBV29-1
abundance: -
j_gene: TRBJ1-1
CDR3nt: TGCAGCGTTTGCAGGGGTTGGGACACTGAAGCTTTCTTT
CDR3aa: CSVCRGWDTEAFF

d_gene: -
v_gene: TRBV27
abundance: -
j_gene: TRBJ2-7
CDR3nt: TGTGCCAGCAGTTTATCGGTTACGGGAGCGGACCACGAGCAGTACTTC
CDR3aa: CASSLSVTGADHEQYF

d_gene: TRBD1
v_gene: TRBV11-3
abundance: -
j_gene: TRBJ1-1
CDR3nt: TGTGCCAGCGGCTCAGGGGGCAACACTGAAGCTTTCTTT
CDR3aa: CASGSGGNTEAFF

d_gene: TRBD2
v_gene: TRBV7-8
abundance: -
j_gene: TRBJ2-1
CDR3nt: TGTGCCAGCAGCTCGCGGGAGGACTCCTACAATGAGCAGTTCTTC
CDR3aa: CASSSREDSYNEQFF

d_gene: TRBD2
v_gene: TRBV6-1
abundance: few
j_gene: TRBJ2-5
CDR3nt: TGTGCCAGCAGTGACTATTACGCGACTAGCGGGAGCGTAGAGACCCAGTACTTC
CDR3aa: CASSDYYATSGSVETQYF

d_gene: TRBD1
v_gene: TRBV11-2
abundance: -
j_gene: TRBJ1-1
CDR3nt: TGTGCCAGCAGCTCCTGGACAGGGAACACTGAAGCTTTCTTT
CDR3aa: CASSSWTGNTEAFF

d_gene: -
v_gene: TRBV6-5
abundance: few
j_gene: TRBJ1-1
CDR3nt: TGTGCCAGCAGTTACTCTCTTTTAGGGGCTGAAGCTTTCTTT
CDR3aa: CASSYSLLGAEAFF

d_gene: TRBD1
v_gene: TRBV27
abundance: -
j_gene: TRBJ1-3
CDR3nt: TGTGCCAGCAGTTCCAGGGGGGCTGGAAACACCATATATTTT
CDR3aa: CASSSRGAGNTIYF

d_gene: -
v_gene: TRBV14
abundance: -
j_gene: TRBJ2-2
CDR3nt: TGTGCCAGCAGCCCTCTTAGGGGAGGGGAGCTGTTTTTT
CDR3aa: CASSPLRGGELFF

d_gene: TRBD2
v_gene: TRBV28
abundance: few
j_gene: TRBJ2-1
CDR3nt: TGTGCCAGCAGTTTAGAGGGAGGGTGGCCCAATGAGCAGTTCTTC
CDR3aa: CASSLEGGWPNEQFF

d_gene: -
v_gene: TRBV2
abundance: -
j_gene: TRBJ2-7
CDR3nt: TGTGCCAGCAGCTTAGGACACGGGAGCGCCTACGAGCAGTACTTC
CDR3aa: CASSLGHGSAYEQYF

d_gene: TRBD1
v_gene: TRBV7-9
abundance: -
j_gene: TRBJ1-1
CDR3nt: TGTGCCAGCATCCCCGGGACAGGGTTCCTCCCTGAAGCTTTCTTT
CDR3aa: CASIPGTGFLPEAFF

d_gene: TRBD1
v_gene: TRBV19
abundance: once
j_gene: TRBJ1-6
CDR3nt: TGTGCCAGTAGTATAGGGACCCCGGGACAGAGTAATTCACCCCTCCACTTT
CDR3aa: CASSIGTPGQSNSPLHF

d_gene: -
v_gene: TRBV10-2
abundance: -
j_gene: TRBJ2-7
CDR3nt: TGCGCCAGCAGCCTCGGGACTCAGAAAAACGAGCAGTACTTC
CDR3aa: CASSLGTQKNEQYF

d_gene: -
v_gene: TRBV4-1
abundance: -
j_gene: TRBJ2-1
CDR3nt: TGCGCCAGCAGCCAAGGCGCGGGCCGGCGGAATGAGCAGTTCTTC
CDR3aa: CASSQGAGRRNEQFF